This T cell receptor beta chain is from a study of blood T cell repertoires in COVID-19. Looking at the study overall: Spain, Italy and the United States supplied samples that represented acute and convalescent COVID-19.

Per the study methods: From reference gene primer amplification, estimates of nucleated cell counts were derived. Sequencing was performed with immunoSEQ multiplex PCR; in TCRdb, only in-frame clones are kept and a portion is missing. V and J calls and clone size are given by that table; D and trimming were obtained from the DNA. Of a few hundred thousand clones in the sample, roughly 85% are singletons; the top ten hold roughly 3.9%. Trimming left V 7 bases short and J 1 base short, with 13 bases between. The CDR3 is 14 residues long. Germline V gene lookup returns CDR1 SGHRS and CDR2 YFSETQ. The sample taken for sequencing was peripheral blood. This clonotype originated in a woman between 18 and 29 years old with acute or convalescent COVID-19. This sequence joins TRBV5-1 and TRBJ2-3; TRBD2 might be the D (5 bases). CDR3 sequence: CASAEGSGTDTQYF. CDR3 DNA sequence: TGCGCCAGCGCCGAAGGGAGCGGCACAGATACGCAGTATTTT.